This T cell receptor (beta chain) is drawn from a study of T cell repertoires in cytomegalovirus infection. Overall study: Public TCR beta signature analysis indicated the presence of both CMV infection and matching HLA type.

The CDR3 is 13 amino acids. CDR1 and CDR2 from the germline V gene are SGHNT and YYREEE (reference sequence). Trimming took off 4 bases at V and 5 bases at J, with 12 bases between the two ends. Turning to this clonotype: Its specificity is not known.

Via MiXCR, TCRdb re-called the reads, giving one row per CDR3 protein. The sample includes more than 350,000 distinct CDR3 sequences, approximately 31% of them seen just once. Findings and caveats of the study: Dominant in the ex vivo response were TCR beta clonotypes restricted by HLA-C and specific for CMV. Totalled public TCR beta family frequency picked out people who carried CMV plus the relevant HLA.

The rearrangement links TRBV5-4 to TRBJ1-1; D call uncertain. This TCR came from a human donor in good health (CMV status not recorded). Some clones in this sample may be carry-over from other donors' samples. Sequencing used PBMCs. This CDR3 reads CASSPYPFTEAFF. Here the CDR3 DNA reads TGTGCCAGCAGCCCATACCCATTTACTGAAGCTTTCTTT.